This T cell receptor beta chain was recovered during a study of CD8 T cells in Susac syndrome. The CDR3 is made up of 14 amino acids. The V gene's germline CDR1 is LGHDT and CDR2 YNNKEL (reference sequence). The J segment lost 3 bases and the V segment lost 4 bases, leaving 6 bases of the junction unmatched. Random-hexamer reverse transcription was applied to roughly 0.5 to 1 ug RNA. Amplification of TCR beta CDR3 spanned 54 Vbeta and 13 Jbeta via immunoSEQ multiplex PCR. MiXCR, applied by TCRdb to the immunoSEQ multiplex PCR reads, yields one record per CDR3 protein. The sample consists of about 200,000 distinct CDR3 sequences, approximately 95% of them appearing once. TCR beta from blood CD8+ and CD4+ T cells was sequenced. TEMRA cells were enriched by FACS, and CD4+ and CD8+ T cells were negatively isolated.

The V gene is TRBV3-1, the J gene TRBJ2-7; 7 positions match TRBD1. The sequence was obtained from a human donor with multiple sclerosis. Sequencing was carried out using CD4+ T cells from PBMCs. The CDR3 sequence: CASSLPGQNYEQYF. DNA of the CDR3: TGTGCCAGCAGCCTACCGGGACAGAACTACGAGCAGTACTTC.